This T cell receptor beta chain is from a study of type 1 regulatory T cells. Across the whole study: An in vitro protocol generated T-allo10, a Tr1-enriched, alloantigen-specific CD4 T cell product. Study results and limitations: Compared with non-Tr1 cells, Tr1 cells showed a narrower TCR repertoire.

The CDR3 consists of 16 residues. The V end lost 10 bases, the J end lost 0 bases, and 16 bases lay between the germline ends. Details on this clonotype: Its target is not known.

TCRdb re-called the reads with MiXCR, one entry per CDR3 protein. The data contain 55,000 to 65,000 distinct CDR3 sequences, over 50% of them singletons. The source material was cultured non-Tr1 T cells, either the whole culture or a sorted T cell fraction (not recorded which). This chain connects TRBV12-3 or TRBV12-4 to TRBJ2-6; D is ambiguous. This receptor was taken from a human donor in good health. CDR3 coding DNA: TGTGCCAACTCACTCGGAGCAAGCTCTGGGGCCAACGTCCTGACTTTC. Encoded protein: CANSLGASSGANVLTF.